The present T cell receptor (beta chain) was sequenced within a study of CD8 T cells in ankylosing spondylitis. With molecular barcodes, quantitative 5'-RACE was used to make the TCR beta libraries. Using its own MiXCR run on the 5' RACE reads, TCRdb lists one record per CDR3 protein. Here the sample spans 150,000 or so distinct CDR3 sequences, approximately 10% being singletons. Points on this clonotype: Its specificity is unknown.

With V trimmed by 8 bases and J by 8 bases, 14 bases remained unmatched. The CDR3 is 15 amino acids. Germline V gene sequence: CDR1 MRHNA, CDR2 SNTAGT. Study-wide findings and caveats: In synovial fluid and blood from reactive arthritis, some motif variants were previously reported. Disease-linked clones bore a CD8+ phenotype and were relatively rare in peripheral blood. A TCR beta motif made of fewer than ten highly homologous variants seemed typical of ankylosing spondylitis blood.

The material sequenced was blood, either unsorted or a sorted T cell fraction (not recorded which). The chain couples TRBV6-4 to TRBJ2-1; 8 nucleotides match TRBD2. The receptor comes from a male donor with ankylosing spondylitis or in good health (not recorded which). CDR3 sequence reads: CASRKAGGGGYEQFF. The CDR3 coding sequence is TGTGCCAGCCGCAAGGCGGGAGGTGGCGGTTATGAGCAGTTCTTC.